The TCR beta chain under discussion was sequenced for a study of T cell responses to AZD1222 COVID-19 vaccine. About the research overall: Pooled samples include second doses given at about 4 or 12 weeks.

Findings of the study overall: A rise in Spike-specific TCR breadth and depth followed two AZD1222 doses. White British donors predominated, females outnumbered males, and clonal diversity was possibly underestimated. Regions 160-218 and 743-854 dominated among vaccine-associated CD4 TCRs spanning spike.

Only in-frame clones appear in the TCRdb table, and some are missing; sequencing was by immunoSEQ multiplex PCR. The top ten clones hold approximately 5.5% of a sample with around 84,000 clones, roughly 87% of them seen once. Worth noting for this clone: Antigen unknown.

The CDR3 length is 13 residues. Germline V gene sequence: CDR1 MRHNA, CDR2 SNTAGT. Trimming took off 5 bases at V and 7 bases at J, with 12 bases between the two ends. This receptor was identified in an adult in good health. Material: peripheral blood, obtained on day 0 of AZD1222 vaccination. The V gene is TRBV6-4, the J gene TRBJ2-1, with TRBD2 as a possible D gene (5 bases). This CDR3 reads CASSSGVRNEQFF. CDR3 DNA: TGTGCCAGCAGTAGCGGAGTACGGAATGAGCAGTTCTTC.